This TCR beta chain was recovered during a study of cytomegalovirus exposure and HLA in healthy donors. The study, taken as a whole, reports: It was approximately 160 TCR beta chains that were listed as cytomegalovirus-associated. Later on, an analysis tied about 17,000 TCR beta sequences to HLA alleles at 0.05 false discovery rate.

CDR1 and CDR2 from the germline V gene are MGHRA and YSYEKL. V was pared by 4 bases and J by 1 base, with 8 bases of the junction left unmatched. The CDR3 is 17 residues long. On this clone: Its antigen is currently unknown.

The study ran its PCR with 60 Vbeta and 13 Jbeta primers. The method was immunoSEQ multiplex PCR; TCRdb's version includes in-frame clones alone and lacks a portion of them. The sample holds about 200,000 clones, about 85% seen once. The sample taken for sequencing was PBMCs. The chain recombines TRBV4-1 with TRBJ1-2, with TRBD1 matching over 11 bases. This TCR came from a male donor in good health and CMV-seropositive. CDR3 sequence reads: CASSPGQGAGRNYGYTF. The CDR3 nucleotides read TGCGCCAGCAGCCCAGGACAGGGGGCCGGGCGTAACTATGGCTACACCTTC.